This T cell receptor (beta chain) was captured in a study of human T cells and chemical hapten exposure. The time point: patch test 1, 2 weeks after DPC sensitization. The treatment was: therapeutic diphenylcyclopropenone sensitization with weekly scalp DPC. At least ten counts were recorded for this clonotype. TCRdb processed the RACE reads anew with MiXCR; each CDR3 protein has one entry. The data hold 350,000 or so distinct CDR3 sequences, with about 7% observed a single time. The CDR3 is 14 amino acids. Germline CDR1 reads SNHLY; CDR2 reads FYNNEI. J lost 3 bases, V lost 2 bases, and 4 bases had no gene match.

The origin of this receptor is a woman younger than 30 with alopecia areata. Some clones in this sample may be carry-over from other donors' samples. The genes are TRBV2 and TRBJ2-7, with 7 bases that match TRBD1. The input for sequencing was whole blood, taken in connection with sensitization to the hapten diphenylcyclopropenone (DPC). The CDR3 reads CASSERDRHYEQYF. The CDR3 region has the DNA TGTGCCAGCAGTGAAAGGGACAGACACTACGAGCAGTACTTC.